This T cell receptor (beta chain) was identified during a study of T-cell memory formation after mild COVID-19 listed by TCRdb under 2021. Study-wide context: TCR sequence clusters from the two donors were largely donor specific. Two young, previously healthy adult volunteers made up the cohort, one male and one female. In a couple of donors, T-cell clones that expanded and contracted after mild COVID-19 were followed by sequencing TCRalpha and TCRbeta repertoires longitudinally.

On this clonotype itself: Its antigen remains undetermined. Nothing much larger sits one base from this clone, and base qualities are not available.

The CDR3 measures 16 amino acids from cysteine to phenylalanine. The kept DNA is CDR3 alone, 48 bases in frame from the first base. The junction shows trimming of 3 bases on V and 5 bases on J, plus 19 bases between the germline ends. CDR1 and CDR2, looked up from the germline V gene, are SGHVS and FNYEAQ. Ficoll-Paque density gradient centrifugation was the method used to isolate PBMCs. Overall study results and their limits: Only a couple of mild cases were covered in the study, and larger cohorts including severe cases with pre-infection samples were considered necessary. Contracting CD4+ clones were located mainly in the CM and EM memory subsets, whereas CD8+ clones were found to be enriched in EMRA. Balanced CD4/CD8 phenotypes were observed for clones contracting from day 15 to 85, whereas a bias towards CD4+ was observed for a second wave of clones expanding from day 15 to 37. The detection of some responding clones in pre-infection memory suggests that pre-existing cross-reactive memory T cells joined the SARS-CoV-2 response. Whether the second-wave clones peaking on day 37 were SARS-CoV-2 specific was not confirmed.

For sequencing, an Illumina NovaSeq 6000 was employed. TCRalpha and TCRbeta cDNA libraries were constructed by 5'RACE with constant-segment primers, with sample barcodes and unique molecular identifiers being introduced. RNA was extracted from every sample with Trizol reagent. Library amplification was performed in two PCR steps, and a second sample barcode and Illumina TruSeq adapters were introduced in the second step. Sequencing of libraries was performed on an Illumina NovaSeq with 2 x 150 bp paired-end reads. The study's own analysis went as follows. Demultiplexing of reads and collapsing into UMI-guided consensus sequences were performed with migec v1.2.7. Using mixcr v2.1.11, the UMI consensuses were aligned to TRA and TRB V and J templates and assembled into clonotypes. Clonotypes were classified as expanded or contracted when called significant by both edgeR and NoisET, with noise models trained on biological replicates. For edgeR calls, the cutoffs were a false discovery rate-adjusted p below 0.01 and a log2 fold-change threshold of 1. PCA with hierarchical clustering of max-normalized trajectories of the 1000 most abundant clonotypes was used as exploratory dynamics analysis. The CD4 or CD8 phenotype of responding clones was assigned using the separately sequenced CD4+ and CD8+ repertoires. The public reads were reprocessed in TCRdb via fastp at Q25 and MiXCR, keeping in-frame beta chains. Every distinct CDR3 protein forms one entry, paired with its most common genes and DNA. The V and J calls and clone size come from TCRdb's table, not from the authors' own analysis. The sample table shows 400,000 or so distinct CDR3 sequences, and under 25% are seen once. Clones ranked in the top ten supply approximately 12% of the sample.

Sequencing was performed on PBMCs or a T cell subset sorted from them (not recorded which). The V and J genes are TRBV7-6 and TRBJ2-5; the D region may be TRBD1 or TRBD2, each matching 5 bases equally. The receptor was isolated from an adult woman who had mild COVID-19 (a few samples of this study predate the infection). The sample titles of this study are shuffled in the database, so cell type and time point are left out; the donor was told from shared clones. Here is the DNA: TGTGCCAGCAGCTTGGGACCCAGCGGCCCCGGGGAGACCCAGTACTTC. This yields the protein CASSLGPSGPGETQYF.